One and the same sample provided the 22 T cell receptor beta chains below, sequenced in a study of long-term antiretroviral therapy in people with HIV. Run at survey level, the immunoSEQ assay was version v3.0. Sequenced by immunoSEQ multiplex PCR; TCRdb stores in-frame clones only, minus some. This sample has about 34,000 clones; 85% to 95% occur once, and the top ten carry about 3.7%. The specimen comprised unsorted PBMCs, sampled around 5 years after starting antiretroviral therapy. All receptors come from a woman between 45 and 65 years old with HIV.

V is TRBV2 and J is TRBJ1-1, with 7 nucleotides matching TRBD1. The CDR3 length is 14 residues. The junction had 5 bases not matched to a gene; V was cut back by 2 bases and J by 5 bases. Germline V gene data show CDR1 as SNHLY and CDR2 as FYNNEI. CDR3 in DNA: TGTGCCAGCAGTGAAACAGGGGTAGGGACTGAAGCTTTCTTT. This gives the protein CASSETGVGTEAFF.

The chain joins TRBV4-3 to TRBJ1-5, with D unresolved. V was trimmed by 1 base and J by 7 bases, leaving 14 bases between them. Germline-derived CDR1 and CDR2 are LGHNA and YSLEER. This CDR3 comprises 15 residues. CDR3 coding DNA: TGCGCCAGCAGCCAAGCACGGGATTCGAAGCAGCCCCAGCATTTT. It is translated as CASSQARDSKQPQHF.

The chain is built from TRBV5-1 and TRBJ1-1; 7 bases are shared with TRBD1. Germline V gene lookup returns CDR1 SGHRS and CDR2 YFSETQ. J was trimmed by 2 bases and V by 4 bases; bases with no gene match: 2. The CDR3 contains 13 residues. CDR3 DNA: TGCGCCAGCAGCCAGGGGGGAAACACTGAAGCTTTCTTT. Protein: CASSQGGNTEAFF.

V gene TRBV6-4 combines with J gene TRBJ2-1; D could derive from TRBD1 or TRBD2 (5 bases each). Germline V lookup: CDR1 MRHNA, CDR2 SNTAGT. The CDR3 extends over 17 amino acids. Trimming cost V 2 bases and J 6 bases, with 20 bases left between them. This CDR3 is CASSDDAPHLRGNEQFF. In nucleotides, the CDR3 is TGTGCCAGCAGTGACGATGCTCCCCATTTGAGGGGCAATGAGCAGTTCTTC.

The chain uses TRBV4-2 and TRBJ1-5; D is perhaps TRBD1 (5 bases). V was cut by 0 bases and J by 4 bases, with 10 bases left in between. CDR1 and CDR2 (germline): LGHNA, YNFKEQ. The CDR3 contains 15 residues. The CDR3 here is CASSQETGTNQPQHF. For the CDR3, the DNA is TGTGCCAGCAGCCAAGAAACAGGAACAAATCAGCCCCAGCATTTT.

This chain joins TRBV11-2 and TRBJ2-7; no clear D. This CDR3 has 13 residues. CDR1 is SGHAT and CDR2 is FQNNGV in the germline V gene. Trimming took 1 base from V and 3 from J, leaving 7 bases between them. The CDR3 bases are TGTGCCAGCAGCTTAGTGGAGATCTACGAGCAGTACTTC. This gives the protein CASSLVEIYEQYF.

The count of this clone is one. This sequence joins TRBV29-1 and TRBJ1-2, with D unresolved. This CDR3 spans 11 amino acids. Germline V gene lookup returns CDR1 SQVTM and CDR2 ANQGSEA. Trimming cost V 5 bases and J 6 bases, with 10 bases left between them. CDR3 sequence reads: CSVFDTNGYTF. CDR3 sequence (DNA): TGCAGCGTTTTTGACACAAATGGCTACACCTTC.

The chain recombines TRBV15 with TRBJ1-5, with TRBD1 matching 8 bases. CDR3 length: 18 residues. V trimming: 5 bases; J trimming: 8 bases; junction bases outside the gene matches: 20. Germline CDR1 LNHNV, CDR2 YYDKDF (reference sequence). The CDR3: CATSSPELGQAEREPQHF. The CDR3 region has the DNA TGTGCCACCAGCTCTCCCGAATTGGGACAGGCCGAACGGGAGCCCCAGCATTTT.

The CDR3 nucleotides are TGTGCCAGCAGCGAGGGGGGAATTCAGCCCCAGCATTTT. Protein: CASSEGGIQPQHF. This chain uses TRBV5-8 with TRBJ1-5, with D possibly matching TRBD1 (6 bases). This CDR3 is 13 amino acids long. The germline V gene encodes CDR1 SGHTS and CDR2 YDEGEE. The V end was cut by 4 bases, the J end by 6 bases, with 11 bases between.

The chain is built from TRBV6-5 and TRBJ1-2, with D unclear. Germline V gene sequence: CDR1 MNHEY, CDR2 SVGAGI. The CDR3 is 13 amino acids. Trimming took 6 bases from V and 6 from J, leaving 14 bases between them. CDR3 DNA: TGTGCCAGCAGCCTGAGGATTATCGATGGCTACACCTTC. As protein: CASSLRIIDGYTF.

The chain joins TRBV5-4 to TRBJ2-5; weak D call: TRBD2 (7 bases). Trimming left V 7 bases short and J 5 bases short, with 24 bases between. CDR3 length: 16 residues. CDR1 and CDR2 (germline): SGHNT, YYREEE (reference sequence). The CDR3 DNA reads TGTGCCAGCTTTGAAGGGGGGGCCCCCCGGGGGGAGACCCAGTACTTC. Translated, it gives CASFEGGAPRGETQYF.

CDR3 loop: CASTGRGGLTQYF. Here the CDR3 DNA reads TGTGCCAGTACCGGGCGGGGGGGCCTTACGCAGTATTTT. The rearrangement links TRBV19 to TRBJ2-3; TRBD2 aligns across 9 bases. There are 13 residues in the CDR3. V was pared by 7 bases and J by 8 bases, with 7 bases of the junction left unmatched. Germline loops: CDR1 LNHDA, CDR2 SQIVND (reference sequence).

V is TRBV18 and J is TRBJ2-7; 8 bases agree with TRBD1. This CDR3 is built from 14 residues. Germline CDR1 KGHSH, CDR2 LQKENI. V dropped 6 bases and J dropped 2; count of bases not matched to a gene: 6. The CDR3 DNA reads TGTGCCAGCTCGCAGGGGGCGCAGACCTACGAGCAGTACTTC. Translated, it gives CASSQGAQTYEQYF.

J is TRBJ1-1 and V is TRBV7-9; D might be TRBD1 (5 bases). Germline-derived CDR1 and CDR2 are SEHNR and FQNEAQ (reference sequence). The CDR3 has 12 residues. Between the trimmed V and J ends, which lost 2 bases and 8 bases, there was a span of 9 bases. The CDR3 spells CASSLLSGEAFF. CDR3 in DNA: TGTGCCAGCAGCTTATTATCAGGGGAAGCTTTCTTT. The full variable domain, with the rest looked up from reference TRBV7-9 and TRBJ1-1, is DTGVSQNPRHKITKRGQNVTFRCDPISEHNRLYWYRQTLGQGPEFLTYFQNEAQLEKSRLLSDRFSAERPKGSFSTLEIQRTEQGDSAMYLCASSLLSGEAFFGQGTRLTVV.

The rearrangement links TRBV4-2 to TRBJ2-7, with a tentative D call TRBD1 (6 bases). V dropped 4 bases and J dropped 6 bases, with 19 bases sitting between them. CDR1 is LGHNA and CDR2 is YNFKEQ in the germline V gene. This CDR3 is 15 amino acids long. In nucleotides, the CDR3 is TGTGCCAGCAGCCTCGGGTCAGGGGTACGCGCCGAGCAGTACTTC. This sequence encodes CASSLGSGVRAEQYF.

The chain joins TRBV2 to TRBJ2-1; 8 bases align to TRBD2. CDR3 size: 13 residues. CDR1 is SNHLY, CDR2 FYNNEI, per germline. V shed 8 bases, J shed 6 bases, and the junction held 6 bases outside the gene matches. The CDR3 protein is CASEGTRGNEQFF. CDR3 DNA: TGTGCCAGCGAGGGGACTAGAGGCAATGAGCAGTTCTTC.

This chain connects TRBV10-3 to TRBJ2-5, with TRBD1 matching over 8 bases. The germline gives CDR1 ENHRY, CDR2 SYGVKD. The CDR3 runs to 15 residues. The ends lost 5 bases at V and 5 bases at J; junction bases unmatched: 10. The DNA of the CDR3 is TGTGCCATCAGTATGAGGGCAGGGGGCTCGGAGACCCAGTACTTC. This translates into CAISMRAGGSETQYF.

The chain recombines TRBV11-2 with TRBJ2-5; 11 bases match TRBD1. CDR3 size: 15 residues. Germline values: CDR1 SGHAT, CDR2 FQNNGV. V lost 5 bases to trimming and J lost 5 bases; unmatched junction nucleotides: 7. The CDR3, as DNA: TGTGCCAGCAGCCCGGGGACAGGGGGTTGGGAGACCCAGTACTTC. This encodes CASSPGTGGWETQYF.

This clone appeared a single time. The chain uses TRBV6-5 and TRBJ2-3; D remains unclear. Per the germline V gene, CDR1 is MNHEY and CDR2 is SVGAGI. CDR3 size: 11 residues. V lost 7 bases to trimming and J lost 6 bases, with 8 bases between them. The CDR3 loop is CASKTVDTQYF. CDR3 sequence (DNA): TGTGCCAGCAAAACCGTGGATACGCAGTATTTT.

The J gene is TRBJ1-3, the V gene TRBV5-1; 7 bases fit TRBD1. Germline assignment: CDR1 SGHRS and CDR2 YFSETQ. The CDR3 covers 14 residues. V shed 4 bases, J shed 0 bases, and the junction held 1 base outside the gene matches. The CDR3 coding sequence is TGCGCCAGCAGCCGGGACAGCTCTGGAAACACCATATATTTT. It yields the protein CASSRDSSGNTIYF.

In this sample, this clone turned up once. The chain uses TRBV13 and TRBJ1-1; 8 positions agree with TRBD1. The ends lost 5 bases at V and 0 bases at J; junction bases unmatched: 5. Germline V lookup: CDR1 PRHDT, CDR2 FYEKMQ (reference sequence). There are 15 residues in the CDR3. The CDR3 nucleotides are TGTGCCAGCAGCCGACAGGGGACCATGAACACTGAAGCTTTCTTT. It is translated as CASSRQGTMNTEAFF.

This clone has only a few counts. The chain couples TRBV2 to TRBJ1-1; D uncertain. Germline V gene sequence: CDR1 SNHLY, CDR2 FYNNEI. This CDR3 comprises 14 residues. V was clipped by 2 bases and J by 5 bases, with 12 bases between them. As DNA, the CDR3 is TGTGCCAGCAGTGAAATCCGGGGAGAGACTGAAGCTTTCTTT. Its translation: CASSEIRGETEAFF.